This T cell receptor beta chain was identified in a study of Ad26.COV2.S vaccination and SARS-CoV-2 variants. Study at large: The trial was COV1001 and the donor's arm was Ad26.COV2.S.

The method was immunoSEQ multiplex PCR; TCRdb's version includes in-frame clones alone and lacks a portion of them. The sample holds 350,000 to 500,000 clones, 90% seen once. Germline CDR1 is SGHRS and CDR2 is YFSETQ. Trimming took off 3 bases at V and 2 bases at J, with 5 bases between the two ends. The CDR3 loop spans 12 amino acids. Study-level points and caveats: Substantial breadth was reported for post-vaccination spike-specific CD8+ and CD4+ T cells. Vaccinated individuals (as opposed to placebo recipients) had higher spike-specific TCR breadth.

This clone appeared a single time. Its matching antigen is unknown. Treatment given: roughly 18 received Ad26.COV2.S at low or high dose, single or two shots; about five received placebo; per-sample allocation not given. Day 63 after the first injection of vaccine or placebo was the sampling time. This chain uses TRBV5-1 with TRBJ2-5; a possible D gene is TRBD2 (5 bases). This material consisted of peripheral blood, taken in a trial of Ad26.COV2.S vaccine versus placebo. The TCR comes from a person aged 18 to 59 who received the Ad26.COV2.S COVID-19 vaccine or a placebo. The CDR3 bases are TGCGCCAGCAGCTGGGAGCAAGAGACCCAGTACTTC. Protein product: CASSWEQETQYF.